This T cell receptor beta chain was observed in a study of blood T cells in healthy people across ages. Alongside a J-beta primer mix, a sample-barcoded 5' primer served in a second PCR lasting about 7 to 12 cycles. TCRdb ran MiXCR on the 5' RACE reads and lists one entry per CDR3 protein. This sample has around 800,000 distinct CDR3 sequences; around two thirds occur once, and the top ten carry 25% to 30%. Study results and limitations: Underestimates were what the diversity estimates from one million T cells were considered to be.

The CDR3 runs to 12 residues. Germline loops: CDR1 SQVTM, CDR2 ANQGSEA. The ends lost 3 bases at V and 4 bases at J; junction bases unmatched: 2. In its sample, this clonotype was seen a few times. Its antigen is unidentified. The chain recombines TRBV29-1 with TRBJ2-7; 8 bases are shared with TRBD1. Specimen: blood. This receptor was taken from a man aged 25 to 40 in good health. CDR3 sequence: CSVDTGGYEQYF. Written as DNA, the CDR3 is TGCAGCGTTGACACAGGGGGGTACGAGCAGTACTTC.